The clone carrying this T cell receptor beta chain was seen many times. Its antigen remains unidentified. This entry is derived from a study of HIV-infected patients and healthy controls. Study-wide findings and caveats: MAIT alpha-chain CDR3s were frequent in healthy controls, depleted in HIV+. Healthy control repertoires had roughly threefold more distinct CDR3s than untreated HIV+ repertoires, and higher Shannon diversity.

The CDR3 totals 14 residues. The germline CDR1 and CDR2 sequences are MDHEN and SYDVKM. V lost 8 bases and J 8 bases, leaving 19 bases between the germline ends. 500 ng RNA was reverse transcribed with alpha and beta constant-region primers. Separate chain-specific third strand synthesis with multiplexing indices produced the alpha and beta libraries. The library got P5 and P7 elements plus a second index, then a roughly 23-cycle PCR. TCRdb reprocessed the 5' RACE reads via MiXCR and lists one record per CDR3 protein. The sample has fewer than 20,000 distinct CDR3 sequences; approximately 7% are singletons. The repertoire came from unfractionated whole blood and reflected all unsorted peripheral T cells.

The chain is built from TRBV28 and TRBJ2-1, with a tentative D call TRBD1 (5 bases). This TCR was sampled from an adult in good health. The specimen was blood. For the CDR3, the DNA is TGTGCCAGCCGACCGGGCCCCCTGGGGCATGAGCAGTTCTTC. As protein: CASRPGPLGHEQFF.